These T cell receptor beta chains were read from a single sample in a study of blood T cell repertoires in COVID-19. Repertoires were generated with immunoSEQ multiplex PCR, while TCRdb's copy carries only in-frame clones and drops some. The sample carries about 99,000 clones, 80% to 90% recorded once. Sequencing input: peripheral blood. The source of these receptors is a human donor in a cohort sampled during active COVID-19. Each CDR3 is given without its conserved first and last residue.

TRBV2,TRBJ1-1,ASSPGGGRGAF
TRBV7-9,TRBJ1-4,ASSFRGGQGNEKLF
TRBV7-3,TRBJ2-3,ASSVTYTDTQY
TRBV29-1,TRBJ1-1,SVSGHTNTEAF
TRBV2,TRBJ1-6,ASSVWTGPNSPLH
TRBV29-1,TRBJ1-1,SVERQGYGTEAF
TRBV5-1,TRBJ2-3,ASSPTGPGDTQY
TRBV7-9,TRBJ2-7,ASTLGGISYEQY
TRBV30,TRBJ2-7,AGNRGRIYEQY
TRBV6-5,TRBJ2-7,ASTMDSFPYEQY
TRBV2,TRBJ1-2,ASSEPGQLYGYT
TRBV11-2,TRBJ2-7,ASSLAAGGIYEQY
TRBV5-8,TRBJ1-4,ASSFRGSYNEKLF
TRBV7-9,TRBJ2-7,ASSWDTYEQY
TRBV28,TRBJ2-4,ASSLSDVLADLKNIQY
TRBV30,TRBJ1-1,AWSGEGDYTEAF
TRBV29-1,TRBJ2-7,SVERRESYEQY
TRBV19,TRBJ2-5,ASSTRQGEGETQY
TRBV30,TRBJ1-1,AFSRGIPEAF
TRBV14,TRBJ2-7,ASRRTGTGIYEQY
TRBV23-1,TRBJ1-2,ASSQSGRGRSGYT
TRBV9,TRBJ2-7,ASSSRDSSYEQY
TRBV4-1,TRBJ2-1,ASSLSGGGYNEQF
TRBV27,TRBJ2-1,ASSLGGYNEQF
TRBV19,TRBJ2-7,ASKVGIAGAYEQY
TRBV7-9,TRBJ2-1,ASSLPGQGGRGEQF
TRBV9,TRBJ2-3,ASSVLIAGGRDTQY
TRBV6-6,TRBJ2-3,ANRTGLTDTQY
TRBV5-1,TRBJ2-7,ASTIGAGEEQY
TRBV30,TRBJ2-7,AWSVLYEQY
TRBV19,TRBJ2-7,ASSIYRTGSYEQY
TRBV21-1,TRBJ2-3,ASSSWDRPRMGLAPDTQY
TRBV2,TRBJ1-1,ASKRQGLNTEAF